Listed below are T cell receptor beta chains from one sample, sequenced in a study of T cells in Graves' hyperthyroidism and ophthalmopathy. In TCRdb, the multiplex PCR reads were re-called with MiXCR into one record per CDR3 protein. The sample records more than 550,000 distinct CDR3 sequences, around 20% being singletons. Sequences were obtained from blood. The receptors come from a woman between 50 and 59 years old with Graves' hyperthyroidism that later progressed to Graves' ophthalmopathy. The CDR3 runs from the conserved cysteine through the conserved F or W. Each record gives: V gene, D gene, clone size, J gene, CDR3 DNA, CDR3 protein. The D gene is left open where the match is weak. Clone sizes are given selectively: once, few, many, or a class where the clone is expanded.

v_call: TRBV2; d_call: NA; clone_size: many; j_call: TRBJ2-3; cdr3_nt: TGTGCCAGCAGGACCGGGACAACCACAGATACGCAGTATTTT; cdr3_aa: CASRTGTTTDTQYF
v_call: TRBV20-1; d_call: NA; clone_size: NA; j_call: TRBJ1-5; cdr3_nt: TGCAGTGCTAGAGGTGGTCGGCAGGCCAATCAGCCCCAGCATTTT; cdr3_aa: CSARGGRQANQPQHF
v_call: TRBV10-3; d_call: TRBD2; clone_size: NA; j_call: TRBJ2-2; cdr3_nt: TGTGCCATCAGTGAGTCGACTAGCGGGGGGCCTTCGAACACCGGGGAGCTGTTTTTT; cdr3_aa: CAISESTSGGPSNTGELFF
v_call: TRBV6-1; d_call: NA; clone_size: few; j_call: TRBJ2-2; cdr3_nt: TGTGCCAGCAGCTTCCGTCGGGGGCCTTACACCGGGGAGCTGTTTTTT; cdr3_aa: CASSFRRGPYTGELFF
v_call: TRBV20-1; d_call: NA; clone_size: few; j_call: TRBJ1-5; cdr3_nt: TGCAGTGCTAGAGATCTGGCGGGGGCACCTATTCAGCCCCAGCATTTT; cdr3_aa: CSARDLAGAPIQPQHF
v_call: TRBV14; d_call: NA; clone_size: NA; j_call: TRBJ1-1; cdr3_nt: TGTGCCAGCAGCAGCAGAGGATGGGACACTGAAGCTTTCTTT; cdr3_aa: CASSSRGWDTEAFF
v_call: TRBV20-1; d_call: TRBD2; clone_size: NA; j_call: TRBJ2-3; cdr3_nt: TGCAGTGCTACGGTCGGGCTAGCGGGGGGTGACACAGATACGCAGTATTTT; cdr3_aa: CSATVGLAGGDTDTQYF
v_call: TRBV10-3; d_call: NA; clone_size: many; j_call: TRBJ2-5; cdr3_nt: TGTGCCATCAGTGAGTCTGGAGGGGAAGAGACCCAGTACTTC; cdr3_aa: CAISESGGEETQYF
v_call: TRBV5-6; d_call: NA; clone_size: few; j_call: TRBJ2-5; cdr3_nt: TGTGCCAGCAGCTCTCGACAGGAGGGGCAAGAGACCCAGTACTTC; cdr3_aa: CASSSRQEGQETQYF
v_call: TRBV24-1; d_call: TRBD1; clone_size: few; j_call: TRBJ2-1; cdr3_nt: TGTGCCACCAGTGACAGTACACGGACAGGTAAGGTCTACAATGAGCAGTTCTTC; cdr3_aa: CATSDSTRTGKVYNEQFF
v_call: TRBV7-8; d_call: TRBD2; clone_size: NA; j_call: TRBJ2-1; cdr3_nt: TGTGCCAGCAGTCTGTCTCGGGGGGGCTCCTACAATGGGCAGTTCTTC; cdr3_aa: CASSLSRGGSYNGQFF
v_call: TRBV7-6; d_call: NA; clone_size: NA; j_call: TRBJ1-4; cdr3_nt: TGTGCCAGCAGCTCTTCCCCGACGGGTGAAAAACTGTTTTTT; cdr3_aa: CASSSSPTGEKLFF
v_call: TRBV6-1; d_call: NA; clone_size: many; j_call: TRBJ1-1; cdr3_nt: TGTGCCAGCAGTCAAGCGCTTAGGGAGGTTAGCACTGAAGCTTTCTTT; cdr3_aa: CASSQALREVSTEAFF
v_call: TRBV30; d_call: NA; clone_size: NA; j_call: TRBJ1-2; cdr3_nt: TGTGCGGGAGGCATGACTAACTATGGCTACACCTTC; cdr3_aa: CAGGMTNYGYTF
v_call: TRBV19; d_call: TRBD1; clone_size: few; j_call: TRBJ1-4; cdr3_nt: TGTGCCAGTAGTAATCGTAACAGGGGGCACGAGGAAAAACTGTTTTTT; cdr3_aa: CASSNRNRGHEEKLFF
v_call: TRBV7-3; d_call: TRBD2; clone_size: many; j_call: TRBJ2-3; cdr3_nt: TGTGCCAGCAGCCCCTCGGGTGGGGGGGGCACAGATACGCAGTATTTT; cdr3_aa: CASSPSGGGGTDTQYF
v_call: TRBV28; d_call: NA; clone_size: many; j_call: TRBJ1-5; cdr3_nt: TGTGCCAGCAGTTTGGATAGCGCGGGTAATCAGCCCCAGCATTTT; cdr3_aa: CASSLDSAGNQPQHF
v_call: TRBV6-1; d_call: TRBD1; clone_size: NA; j_call: TRBJ1-5; cdr3_nt: TGTGCCAGCAGGGGACAGTATCCCCAGCATTTT; cdr3_aa: CASRGQYPQHF